Following are 2 T cell receptor beta chains from one sample sequenced in a study of blood T cells in healthy people across ages. A second PCR, run for about 6 to 12 cycles, used a sample-barcoded 5' primer plus a J-beta primer mix. One entry per CDR3 protein results from TCRdb running MiXCR on the 5' RACE reads. Here the sample spans fewer than 800,000 distinct CDR3 sequences, 32% being singletons. What was sequenced was blood. The receptors were gathered from a woman older than 75 in good health.

CDR3 residues: CASSLASAGGTSSGANVLTF. In DNA form, the CDR3 reads TGCGCCAGCAGCTTGGCCTCGGCGGGAGGTACTAGCTCTGGGGCCAACGTCCTGACTTTC. The V gene is TRBV5-1, the J gene TRBJ2-6; the match to TRBD2 covers 8 bases. The V segment lost 0 bases and the J segment 0 bases; nucleotides outside the gene matches: 11. Germline assignment: CDR1 SGHRS and CDR2 YFSETQ. The CDR3 spans 20 residues.

The chain has TRBV11-1 and TRBJ2-5; 7 positions agree with TRBD2. The CDR3 has 14 residues. Germline V gene lookup returns CDR1 SGHAT and CDR2 FQDESV (reference sequence). Trimming cost V 5 bases and J 2 bases; bases outside gene matches: 5. The chain's CDR3 is CASSRTSLQETQYF. DNA of the CDR3: TGTGCCAGCAGCCGGACTAGTCTTCAAGAGACCCAGTACTTC.